Listed below are T cell receptor beta chains from one sample, sequenced in a study of T cells in Graves' hyperthyroidism and ophthalmopathy. TCRdb fed the multiplex PCR reads into MiXCR, producing one record per CDR3 protein. The sample consists of 300,000 to 400,000 distinct CDR3 sequences, 18% of them appearing once. Sequenced: blood. All receptors derive from a woman between 50 and 59 years old with Graves' hyperthyroidism. Each CDR3 is given with its conserved first and last residue. The D gene is left open where the match is weak. Clone size is stated in some rows and not others, as once, few, many or a class when expanded.

13,many,TRBJ2-7,TRBV5-4,-,CASSGRGGYEQYF,TGTGCCAGCAGTGGGCGGGGCGGCTACGAGCAGTACTTC
13,few,TRBJ2-1,TRBV2,-,CARKRTPGNEQFF,TGTGCCAGAAAGAGAACCCCGGGGAATGAGCAGTTCTTC
18,few,TRBJ2-1,TRBV5-1,TRBD2,CASSLAASGRWSYNEQFF,TGCGCCAGCAGCTTGGCCGCTAGCGGGAGATGGTCCTACAATGAGCAGTTCTTC
11,few,TRBJ2-3,TRBV2,-,CASVLQGVEYF,TGTGCCAGCGTACTACAGGGTGTTGAGTATTTT
15,few,TRBJ1-1,TRBV4-1,-,CASSQARTTNTEAFF,TGCGCCAGCAGCCAAGCCCGGACGACGAACACTGAAGCTTTCTTT
16,-,TRBJ2-2,TRBV5-5,-,CASSPPTASNTGELFF,TGTGCCAGCAGCCCGCCTACGGCGTCGAACACCGGGGAGCTGTTTTTT
16,-,TRBJ1-3,TRBV4-1,-,CASSQEGLGSGNTIYF,TGCGCCAGCAGTCAAGAAGGCCTAGGGAGCGGAAACACCATATATTTT
15,many,TRBJ1-6,TRBV19,-,CASSIENRLASPLHF,TGTGCCAGTAGTATAGAGAACCGGCTGGCTTCACCCCTCCACTTT
15,-,TRBJ2-6,TRBV29-1,-,CSVGDGGAGANVLTF,TGCAGCGTTGGCGATGGGGGCGCTGGGGCCAACGTCCTGACTTTC
15,many,TRBJ1-3,TRBV2,-,CASTPERSSGNTIYF,TGTGCCAGCACCCCGGAGAGGAGCTCTGGAAACACCATATATTTT
17,-,TRBJ1-1,TRBV14,TRBD1,CASSQPTGPNMNTEAFF,TGTGCCAGCAGCCAACCGACAGGGCCAAACATGAACACTGAAGCTTTCTTT
15,many,TRBJ2-2,TRBV5-1,-,CASSLTGTNTGELFF,TGCGCCAGCAGCTTGACAGGGACGAACACCGGGGAGCTGTTTTTT
15,many,TRBJ2-1,TRBV20-1,-,CSARDRQVSYNEQFF,TGCAGTGCTAGAGATCGACAGGTCTCCTACAATGAGCAGTTCTTC
14,many,TRBJ2-1,TRBV12-3/TRBV12-4,TRBD2,CASSAAGSYNEQFF,TGTGCCAGCAGTGCAGCGGGGTCCTACAATGAGCAGTTCTTC
14,-,TRBJ2-7,TRBV28,TRBD2,CASSSLTSGYEQYF,TGTGCCAGCAGTTCCCTGACTAGCGGATACGAGCAGTACTTC
15,-,TRBJ1-2,TRBV5-1,-,CASSFSTQPEYGYTF,TGCGCCAGCAGCTTCTCTACGCAGCCAGAGTATGGCTACACCTTC
14,many,TRBJ2-5,TRBV6-1,TRBD1,CASSPPGQEETQYF,TGTGCCAGCAGTCCGCCGGGACAGGAAGAGACCCAGTACTTC
19,-,TRBJ2-6,TRBV6-5,-,CASSYSQALPSSGANVLTF,TGTGCCAGCAGTTACTCACAAGCCTTACCTAGCTCTGGGGCCAACGTCCTGACTTTC
14,many,TRBJ1-2,TRBV7-6,TRBD1,CASSPSWTGEGYTF,TGTGCCAGCAGCCCCTCCTGGACAGGGGAAGGCTACACCTTC
15,many,TRBJ2-3,TRBV7-3,TRBD1,CASSLGQVDTDTQYF,TGTGCCAGCAGCTTGGGACAGGTCGACACAGATACGCAGTATTTT
15,-,TRBJ2-6,TRBV20-1,TRBD1,CSAVPGGSGANVLTF,TGCAGTGCGGTCCCAGGGGGCTCTGGGGCCAACGTCCTGACTTTC
15,few,TRBJ2-4,TRBV27,TRBD2,CASSFRRGGLNIQYF,TGTGCCAGCAGTTTCAGGCGGGGGGGCCTAAACATTCAGTACTTC
12,many,TRBJ2-2,TRBV20-1,-,CSAIGGTGELFF,TGCAGTGCTATTGGTGGGACCGGGGAGCTGTTTTTT
19,few,TRBJ2-2,TRBV5-6,-,CASSLGIPGQSLDTGELFF,TGTGCCAGCAGCTTGGGGATCCCGGGACAAAGTCTGGACACCGGGGAGCTGTTTTTT
12,many,TRBJ1-1,TRBV5-1,-,CASSLDNTEAFF,TGTGCCAGCAGTCTCGACAACACTGAAGCTTTCTTT
14,many,TRBJ1-2,TRBV3-1,TRBD1,CASTRQGARDGYTF,TGTGCCAGCACCCGACAGGGGGCAAGGGATGGCTACACCTTC
17,-,TRBJ1-2,TRBV12-3/TRBV12-4,TRBD1,CASSLWQPGQGEGGYTF,TGTGCCAGCAGTTTATGGCAGCCCGGACAGGGGGAAGGCGGCTACACCTTC
16,many,TRBJ1-2,TRBV11-2,-,CASSLSSARGVRGYTF,TGTGCCAGCAGCTTATCGTCGGCCAGGGGCGTGCGAGGCTACACCTTC
15,-,TRBJ2-3,TRBV5-8,-,CASSLRVTFTDTQYF,TGTGCCAGCAGCTTGAGGGTAACTTTCACAGATACGCAGTATTTT
15,many,TRBJ2-7,TRBV6-1,-,CASSEEVPSSYEQYF,TGTGCCAGCAGTGAAGAGGTCCCGAGCTCCTACGAGCAGTACTTC
15,-,TRBJ1-6,TRBV6-2/TRBV6-3,-,CASSYSGRANSPLHF,TGTGCCAGCAGTTACTCGGGAAGGGCCAATTCACCCCTCCACTTT
14,-,TRBJ1-4,TRBV25-1,-,CASSDWATNEKLFF,TGTGCCAGCAGTGACTGGGCAACTAATGAAAAACTGTTTTTT
12,few,TRBJ1-3,TRBV12-3/TRBV12-4,-,CASTRVGNTIYF,TGTGCCAGCACCCGGGTTGGAAACACCATATATTTT
14,-,TRBJ2-3,TRBV7-9,-,CASIVGGGADTQYF,TGTGCCAGCATCGTGGGAGGGGGCGCAGATACGCAGTATTTT
15,many,TRBJ1-1,TRBV20-1,-,CSADLGRVVYTEAFF,TGCAGTGCTGACCTGGGACGAGTCGTGTACACTGAAGCTTTCTTT
14,few,TRBJ2-4,TRBV5-6,-,CASSLLVTKNIQYF,TGTGCCAGCAGCTTGCTGGTGACCAAAAACATTCAGTACTTC
12,many,TRBJ2-7,TRBV20-1,-,CSARGQGREQYF,TGCAGTGCTAGAGGGCAGGGCCGCGAGCAGTACTTC
14,few,TRBJ2-1,TRBV7-9,TRBD1,CASSLRQGYNEQFF,TGTGCCAGCAGCTTAAGACAGGGGTACAATGAGCAGTTCTTC
12,-,TRBJ2-5,TRBV10-3,-,CAISGSQETQYF,TGTGCCATCAGCGGGAGCCAAGAGACCCAGTACTTC